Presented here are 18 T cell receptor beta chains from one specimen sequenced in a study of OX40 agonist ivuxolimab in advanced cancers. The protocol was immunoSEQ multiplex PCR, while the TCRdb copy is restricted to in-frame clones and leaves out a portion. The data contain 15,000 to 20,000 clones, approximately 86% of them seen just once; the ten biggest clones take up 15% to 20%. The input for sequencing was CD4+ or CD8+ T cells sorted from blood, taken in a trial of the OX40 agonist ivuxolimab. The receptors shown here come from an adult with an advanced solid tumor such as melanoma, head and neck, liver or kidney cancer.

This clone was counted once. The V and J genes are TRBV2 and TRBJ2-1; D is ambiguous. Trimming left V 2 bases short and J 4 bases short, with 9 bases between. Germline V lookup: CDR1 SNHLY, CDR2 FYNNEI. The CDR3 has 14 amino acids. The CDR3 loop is CASSEFGRYNEQFF. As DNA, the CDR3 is TGTGCCAGCAGTGAATTTGGTCGGTACAATGAGCAGTTCTTC.

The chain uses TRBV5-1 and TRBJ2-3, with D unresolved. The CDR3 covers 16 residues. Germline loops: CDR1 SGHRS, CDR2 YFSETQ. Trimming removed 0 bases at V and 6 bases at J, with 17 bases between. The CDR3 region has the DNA TGCGCCAGCAGCTTGGGTGCTACAGCTCTGCCGGATACGCAGTATTTT. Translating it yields CASSLGATALPDTQYF.

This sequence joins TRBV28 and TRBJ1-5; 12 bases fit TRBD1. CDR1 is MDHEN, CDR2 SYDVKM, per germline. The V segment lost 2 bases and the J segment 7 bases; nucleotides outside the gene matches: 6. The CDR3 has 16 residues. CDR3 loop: CASSLMGQGARQPQHF. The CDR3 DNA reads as TGTGCCAGCAGTTTAATGGGACAGGGGGCGCGGCAGCCCCAGCATTTT.

The CDR3 region is CASSLAPDTSYEQYF. The CDR3 DNA reads as TGTGCCAGCAGCTTAGCCCCGGACACCTCCTACGAGCAGTACTTC. V is TRBV7-7 and J is TRBJ2-7, with TRBD1 as a possible D gene (5 bases). This CDR3 is 15 amino acids long. V dropped 0 bases and J dropped 0 bases, with 9 bases sitting between them. The germline V gene encodes CDR1 SSHAT and CDR2 FNYEAQ (reference sequence). Variable domain in full (rest from reference TRBV7-7 and TRBJ2-7): GAGVSQSPRYKVTKRGQDVTLRCDPISSHATLYWYQQALGQGPEFLTYFNYEAQPDKSGLPSDRFSAERPEGSISTLTIQRTEQRDSAMYRCASSLAPDTSYEQYFGPGTRLTVT.

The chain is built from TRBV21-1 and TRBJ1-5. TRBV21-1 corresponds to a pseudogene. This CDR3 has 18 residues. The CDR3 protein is CASSKGRRECRSNQPQHF. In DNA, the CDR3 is TGTGCCAGCAGCAAGGGCCGCAGGGAGTGTCGAAGCAATCAGCCCCAGCATTTT.

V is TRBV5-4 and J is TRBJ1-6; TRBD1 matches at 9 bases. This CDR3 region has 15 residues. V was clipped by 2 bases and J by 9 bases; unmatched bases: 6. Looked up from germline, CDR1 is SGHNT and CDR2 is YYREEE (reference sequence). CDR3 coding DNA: TGTGCCAGCAGCTTTGGGGACAGGGAGGGTTCACCCCTCCACTTT. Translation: CASSFGDREGSPLHF. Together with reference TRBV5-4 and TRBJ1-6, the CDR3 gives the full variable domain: ETGVTQSPTHLIKTRGQQVTLRCSSQSGHNTVSWYQQALGQGPQFIFQYYREEENGRGNFPPRFSGLQFPNYSSELNVNALELDDSALYLCASSFGDREGSPLHFGNGTRLTVT.

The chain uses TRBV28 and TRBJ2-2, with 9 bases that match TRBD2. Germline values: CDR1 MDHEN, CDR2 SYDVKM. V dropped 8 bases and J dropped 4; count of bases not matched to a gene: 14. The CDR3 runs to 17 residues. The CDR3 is CASAGGSGSRSTGELFF. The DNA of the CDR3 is TGTGCCAGCGCGGGAGGTAGCGGGAGTCGGAGCACCGGGGAGCTGTTTTTT. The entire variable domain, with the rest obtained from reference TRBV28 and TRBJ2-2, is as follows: DVKVTQSSRYLVKRTGEKVFLECVQDMDHENMFWYRQDPGLGLRLIYFSYDVKMKEKGDIPEGYSVSREKKERFSLILESASTNQTSMYLCASAGGSGSRSTGELFFGEGSRLTVL.

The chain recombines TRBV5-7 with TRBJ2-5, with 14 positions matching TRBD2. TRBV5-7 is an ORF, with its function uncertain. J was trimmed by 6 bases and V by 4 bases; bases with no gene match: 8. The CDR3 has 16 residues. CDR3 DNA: TGTGCCAGCAGCGTGCCGGGACTAGCGGGAGAAAAGACCCAGTACTTC. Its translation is CASSVPGLAGEKTQYF.

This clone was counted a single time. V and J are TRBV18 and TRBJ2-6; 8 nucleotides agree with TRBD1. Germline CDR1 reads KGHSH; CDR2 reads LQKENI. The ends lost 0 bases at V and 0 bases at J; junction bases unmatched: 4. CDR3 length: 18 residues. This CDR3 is CASSPPPTGVSGANVLTF. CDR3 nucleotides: TGTGCCAGCTCACCACCGCCGACAGGGGTCTCTGGGGCCAACGTCCTGACTTTC.

In DNA form, the CDR3 reads TGTGCCAGCAGCCTTACAGGGGACCAAGAGACCCAGTACTTC. This sequence encodes CASSLTGDQETQYF. The chain couples TRBV7-3 to TRBJ2-5, with 7 bases identical to TRBD1. The CDR3 runs 14 residues. The V gene's germline CDR1 is SGHTA and CDR2 FQGTGA. V was pared by 5 bases and J by 0 bases, with 3 bases of the junction left unmatched.

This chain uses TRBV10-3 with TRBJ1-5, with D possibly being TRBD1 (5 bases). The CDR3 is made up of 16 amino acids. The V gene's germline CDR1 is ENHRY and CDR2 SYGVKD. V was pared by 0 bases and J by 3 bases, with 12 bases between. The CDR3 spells CAISESKGQNNQPQHF. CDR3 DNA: TGTGCCATCAGTGAGTCGAAGGGGCAAAACAATCAGCCCCAGCATTTT.

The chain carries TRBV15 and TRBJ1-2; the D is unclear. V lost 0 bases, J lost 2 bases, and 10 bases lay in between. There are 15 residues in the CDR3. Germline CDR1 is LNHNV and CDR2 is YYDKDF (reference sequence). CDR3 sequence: CATSRDLGRNYGYTF. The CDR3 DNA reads TGTGCCACCAGCAGAGATCTCGGCAGGAACTATGGCTACACCTTC.

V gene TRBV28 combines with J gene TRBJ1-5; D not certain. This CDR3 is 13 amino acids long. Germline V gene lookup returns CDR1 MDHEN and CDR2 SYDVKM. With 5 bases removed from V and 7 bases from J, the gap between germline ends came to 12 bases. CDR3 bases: TGTGCCAGCAGTCCTGGCGTCGGCCAGCCCCAGCATTTT. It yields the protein CASSPGVGQPQHF.

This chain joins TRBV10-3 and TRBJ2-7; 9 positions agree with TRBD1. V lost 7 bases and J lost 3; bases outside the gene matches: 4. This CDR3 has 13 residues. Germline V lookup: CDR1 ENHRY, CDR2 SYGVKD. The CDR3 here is CAINPGQGYEQYF. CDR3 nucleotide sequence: TGTGCCATCAACCCGGGACAGGGCTACGAGCAGTACTTC.

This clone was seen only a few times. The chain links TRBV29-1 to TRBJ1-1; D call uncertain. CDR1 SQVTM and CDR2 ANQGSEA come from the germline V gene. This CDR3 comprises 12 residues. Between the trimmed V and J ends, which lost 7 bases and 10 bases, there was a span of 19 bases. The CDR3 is CSARTVEGGAFF. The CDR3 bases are TGCAGCGCCAGGACCGTTGAAGGTGGAGCTTTCTTT.

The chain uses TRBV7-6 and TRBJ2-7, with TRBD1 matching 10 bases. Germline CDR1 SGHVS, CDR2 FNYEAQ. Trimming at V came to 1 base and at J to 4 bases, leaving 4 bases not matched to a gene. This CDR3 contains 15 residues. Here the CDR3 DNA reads TGTGCCAGCAGCTTAGAGGACAGGGGGTCGTACGAGCAGTACTTC. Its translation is CASSLEDRGSYEQYF.

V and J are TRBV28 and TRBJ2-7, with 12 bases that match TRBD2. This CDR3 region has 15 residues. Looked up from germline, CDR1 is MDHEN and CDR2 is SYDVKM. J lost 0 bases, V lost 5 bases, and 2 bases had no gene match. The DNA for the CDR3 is TGTGCCAGCAGTGAGACTAGCGGGAGCTCCTACGAGCAGTACTTC. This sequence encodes CASSETSGSSYEQYF.

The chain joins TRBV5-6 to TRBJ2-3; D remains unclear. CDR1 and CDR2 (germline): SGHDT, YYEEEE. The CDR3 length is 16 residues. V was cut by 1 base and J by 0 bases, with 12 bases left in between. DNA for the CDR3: TGTGCCAGCAGCTTGTTCCCCTCGACAAGCACAGATACGCAGTATTTT. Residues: CASSLFPSTSTDTQYF.